These 22 T cell receptor beta chains were sequenced from one sample in a study of T cell changes during pregnancy in multiple sclerosis. Clones were sequenced by immunoSEQ multiplex PCR, and TCRdb holds only the in-frame ones, with some missing. The sample shows about 68,000 clones, about nine tenths of them seen only once. Source: peripheral blood, taken after pregnancy. The source of these receptors is a female donor in good health, enrolled as a control in a pregnancy study.

CDR3 DNA: TGTGCCAGCAGCCTGTGGGGACAGGCCTACTTC. Its protein product is CASSLWGQAYF. The V gene is TRBV27, the J gene TRBJ2-5; 8 positions match TRBD1. Germline assignment: CDR1 MNHEY and CDR2 SMNVEV (reference sequence). V shed 6 bases and J 14 bases; nucleotides not matched to a gene: 8. This CDR3 contains 11 residues.

The V and J genes are TRBV7-9 and TRBJ1-3, with D possibly matching TRBD1 (5 bases). Germline V gene sequence: CDR1 SEHNR, CDR2 FQNEAQ (reference sequence). This CDR3 is 16 amino acids long. The germline V and J ends were trimmed by 5 bases and 0 bases, with 14 bases remaining between them. Written as DNA, the CDR3 is TGTGCCAGCAGCCCAGGAGCGACAGTCTCTGGAAACACCATATATTTT. Translating gives CASSPGATVSGNTIYF.

The genes are TRBV27 and TRBJ2-7; D possibly corresponds to TRBD2 (6 bases). Germline V CDR1 and CDR2: MNHEY, SMNVEV (reference sequence). This CDR3 spans 13 amino acids. Trimming left V 3 bases short and J 2 bases short, with 8 bases between. In DNA, the CDR3 is TGTGCCAGCAGTTTTACGGGAGCCTACGAGCAGTACTTC. Its translation is CASSFTGAYEQYF.

This sequence joins TRBV18 and TRBJ2-2; 9 bases map to TRBD2. The CDR3 length is 18 residues. Germline trimming cut 2 bases from V and 2 bases from J; bases unmatched to any gene: 9. Looked up from germline, CDR1 is KGHSH and CDR2 is LQKENI. The CDR3: CASSPISSGGINTGELFF. The CDR3 region has the DNA TGTGCCAGCTCACCAATTTCAAGCGGGGGGATCAACACCGGGGAGCTGTTTTTT.

The chain combines TRBV28 with TRBJ2-1; TRBD2 is a possible D gene (5 bases). This CDR3 region has 12 residues. The germline V gene has CDR1 MDHEN and CDR2 SYDVKM. The ends were cut back, 7 bases at V and 8 bases at J, with 12 bases in the middle. The CDR3 protein is CASITSGDEQFF. The CDR3 DNA is TGTGCCAGCATTACATCCGGGGATGAGCAGTTCTTC. Together with reference TRBV28 and TRBJ2-1, the CDR3 gives the full variable domain: DVKVTQSSRYLVKRTGEKVFLECVQDMDHENMFWYRQDPGLGLRLIYFSYDVKMKEKGDIPEGYSVSREKKERFSLILESASTNQTSMYLCASITSGDEQFFGPGTRLTVL.

The rearrangement uses TRBV28 and TRBJ1-2; 8 bases are shared with TRBD1. The length of the CDR3 is 12 residues. In germline, CDR1 is MDHEN, CDR2 SYDVKM. The V and J ends lost 5 bases and 7 bases, in that order; junction bases with no gene match: 3. The CDR3 here is CASSPGGSGYTF. The CDR3 DNA sequence: TGTGCCAGCAGTCCAGGGGGCTCTGGCTACACCTTC.

This clone occurred once. The rearrangement joins TRBV7-6 to TRBJ2-2; 9 nucleotides line up with TRBD2. After removal of 5 bases from V and 1 base from J, the junction contained 8 bases not matched to a gene. CDR1 is SGHVS, CDR2 FNYEAQ, per germline. The CDR3 sequence is 17 residues long. The chain's CDR3 is CASSPYSGGQNTGELFF. In DNA form, the CDR3 reads TGTGCCAGCAGCCCCTATAGCGGGGGCCAGAACACCGGGGAGCTGTTTTTT.

The CDR3 bases are TGTGCCAGCAGCCTCGCCCCCCCGGCGGTTAATGAAAAACTGTTTTTT. Encoded protein: CASSLAPPAVNEKLFF. This chain connects TRBV28 to TRBJ1-4; D gene unclear. The length of the CDR3 is 16 residues. V was clipped by 6 bases and J by 4 bases, with 18 bases between them. Germline assignment: CDR1 MDHEN and CDR2 SYDVKM.

V is TRBV27 and J is TRBJ1-2; the D gene is possibly TRBD1 (6 bases). V shed 1 base and J shed 6 bases, with 9 bases lying between them. Germline CDR1 is MNHEY and CDR2 is SMNVEV (reference sequence). The CDR3 is 13 residues long. CDR3 sequence reads: CASSLLGGDGYTF. The CDR3 coding sequence is TGTGCCAGCAGTTTATTAGGGGGGGATGGCTACACCTTC.

J is TRBJ2-7 and V is TRBV18; tentative D call: TRBD1 (6 bases). V was cut by 3 bases and J by 3 bases, with 9 bases left in between. This CDR3 spans 13 amino acids. Germline V gene lookup returns CDR1 KGHSH and CDR2 LQKENI. The CDR3 loop is CASSPLGGYEQYF. CDR3 nucleotides: TGTGCCAGCTCACCTTTAGGGGGCTACGAGCAGTACTTC.

V is TRBV18 and J is TRBJ2-3; possibly TRBD1 for D (5 bases). Germline assignment: CDR1 KGHSH and CDR2 LQKENI. With 7 bases removed from V and 8 bases from J, the gap between germline ends came to 19 bases. The CDR3 contains 14 residues. The CDR3 spells CASFQGTASGTQYF. The DNA for the CDR3 is TGTGCCAGCTTTCAGGGTACAGCGTCAGGTACGCAGTATTTT.

The V and J genes are TRBV5-1 and TRBJ1-4, with a weak D call TRBD1 (5 bases). The germline V gene has CDR1 SGHRS and CDR2 YFSETQ. The CDR3 has 15 amino acids. V was trimmed by 6 bases and J by 2 bases, leaving 14 bases between them. The CDR3 DNA follows: TGCGCCAGCACCATTGGGGGGACGACTAATGAAAAACTGTTTTTT. Protein sequence: CASTIGGTTNEKLFF.

This rearrangement joins TRBV11-2 to TRBJ1-4; 7 bases fit TRBD1. V was clipped by 5 bases and J by 5 bases; unmatched bases: 8. CDR1 and CDR2 from the germline V gene are SGHAT and FQNNGV. The CDR3 has 15 residues. The DNA for the CDR3 is TGTGCCAGCAGCCCCCGGACAGGAACAAATGAAAAACTGTTTTTT. Amino acid sequence: CASSPRTGTNEKLFF. Drawing the rest from reference TRBV11-2 and TRBJ1-4, the complete variable domain is EAGVAQSPRYKIIEKRQSVAFWCNPISGHATLYWYQQILGQGPKLLIQFQNNGVVDDSQLPKDRFSAERLKGVDSTLKIQPAKLEDSAVYLCASSPRTGTNEKLFFGSGTQLSVL.

This clone was observed once. The rearrangement uses TRBV7-9 and TRBJ2-2; D perhaps matches TRBD1 (6 bases). Trimming took off 1 base at V and 8 bases at J, with 11 bases between the two ends. Germline values: CDR1 SEHNR, CDR2 FQNEAQ (reference sequence). This CDR3 spans 14 amino acids. CDR3: CASSLGQAAGELFF. The CDR3 nucleotides are TGTGCCAGCAGCTTAGGACAGGCAGCGGGGGAGCTGTTTTTT.

This clone was counted once. This CDR3 is CASSLGQRTGELFF. CDR3 DNA: TGTGCCAGCTCACTAGGACAGCGCACCGGGGAGCTGTTTTTT. The chain has TRBV18 and TRBJ2-2, with D possibly being TRBD1 (6 bases). Deletions cut 4 bases from V and 4 bases from J, with 10 bases between. Germline V gives CDR1 KGHSH, CDR2 LQKENI. The CDR3 spans 14 residues.

The chain uses TRBV2 and TRBJ2-7, with 10 nucleotides matching TRBD1. Germline CDR1 reads SNHLY; CDR2 reads FYNNEI. The CDR3 totals 14 residues. With V trimmed by 6 bases and J by 4 bases, 6 bases remained unmatched. Here the CDR3 DNA reads TGTGCCAGCAGGAGCGGGACAGGGGTGTACGAGCAGTACTTC. Translation: CASRSGTGVYEQYF.

The rearrangement uses TRBV5-1 and TRBJ1-4; 10 bases match TRBD1. The germline V gene encodes CDR1 SGHRS and CDR2 YFSETQ. The CDR3 has 14 amino acids. Trimming took 7 bases from V and 8 from J; bases not matched to a gene: 8. The CDR3 sequence is CASHRGQGREKLFF. CDR3 bases: TGCGCCAGCCACCGGGGACAGGGGAGGGAAAAACTGTTTTTT.

The chain joins TRBV4-2 to TRBJ2-3, with TRBD2 identical over 9 bases. V gave up 1 base and J gave up 1 base; unmatched junction bases: 3. Looked up from germline, CDR1 is LGHNA and CDR2 is YNFKEQ. The CDR3 has 16 residues. For the CDR3, the DNA is TGTGCCAGCAGCCAAGGGACTAGCGTCGGCACAGATACGCAGTATTTT. The encoded protein is CASSQGTSVGTDTQYF.

In this sample, this clone turned up once. The J gene is TRBJ1-1, the V gene TRBV21-1; TRBD1 is the table's D call and was not checked against the DNA. TRBV21-1 corresponds to a pseudogene. The CDR3 covers 16 residues. For the CDR3, the DNA is TGTGCCAGCAGTCAGGGGAGCAGGGAAAAACCCAGAGAAGCTTTCTTT. Translation: CASSQGSREKPREAFF.

The chain is built from TRBV28 and TRBJ2-7, with 8 bases identical to TRBD2. Germline V gives CDR1 MDHEN, CDR2 SYDVKM. There are 16 residues in the CDR3. Trimming at V came to 8 bases and at J to 3 bases, leaving 15 bases not matched to a gene. CDR3 loop: CASVPEAGVGYYEQYF. The CDR3, as DNA: TGTGCCAGCGTGCCTGAAGCGGGAGTGGGCTACTACGAGCAGTACTTC.

The rearrangement links TRBV7-9 to TRBJ2-5, with a weak D call TRBD1 (6 bases). Per the germline V gene, CDR1 is SEHNR and CDR2 is FQNEAQ (reference sequence). CDR3 length: 16 amino acids. The V end was cut by 4 bases, the J end by 0 bases, with 15 bases between. The CDR3 bases are TGTGCCAGCAGCTCAATCAGGGGAGTGTACCAAGAGACCCAGTACTTC. Amino acids: CASSSIRGVYQETQYF.

The J gene is TRBJ2-1, the V gene TRBV5-1, with D uncertain. Germline V lookup: CDR1 SGHRS, CDR2 YFSETQ. V lost 0 bases, J lost 4 bases, and 5 bases lay in between. CDR3 length equals 13 residues. In DNA, the CDR3 is TGCGCCAGCAGCTTGGACTATTACAATGAGCAGTTCTTC. It encodes CASSLDYYNEQFF.